The clone carrying this T cell receptor (beta chain) was seen at least ten times. Antigen: not known. The data are from a study of CD8 T cells in ankylosing spondylitis. Overall study findings and caveats: Disease-linked clones displayed a CD8+ phenotype and appeared relatively rarely in peripheral blood. According to the report, clones linked to the disease were significantly enriched in matched synovial fluid samples taken from ankylosing spondylitis patients.

Germline values: CDR1 LGHDT, CDR2 YNNKEL (reference sequence). This CDR3 contains 14 residues. V dropped 2 bases and J dropped 5 bases, with 13 bases sitting between them. TCRdb redid the calling of the 5' RACE reads with MiXCR, one entry per CDR3 protein. The sample shows approximately 60,000 distinct CDR3 sequences, 6.2% of them seen only once. This sequence was found in a male donor with ankylosing spondylitis. The sample consisted of synovial fluid, either unsorted or a sorted T cell fraction (not recorded which). The chain combines TRBV3-1 with TRBJ2-7; perhaps D is TRBD1 or TRBD2 (5 bases each). The CDR3 protein is CASSQHGTWDEQYF. The CDR3 DNA reads TGTGCCAGCAGCCAACATGGGACGTGGGACGAGCAGTACTTC.